A selection of T cell receptor beta chains follows, all from one sample in a study of T cell responses to AZD1222 COVID-19 vaccine. TCRdb's table, derived via immunoSEQ multiplex PCR, lists solely in-frame clones and lacks some. The sample lists some 84,000 clones, 87% occurring once. This specimen was peripheral blood, taken 28 days after the second AZD1222 dose. The receptors come from an adult who received the AZD1222 COVID-19 vaccine. CDR3s include the opening cysteine and the closing phenylalanine or tryptophan. D genes are given only for firm matches. The listing skips clone size in some rows; elsewhere it reads once, few, many or a size class.

v_call: TRBV14; clone_size: .; d_call: .; j_call: TRBJ1-2; cdr3_length: 12; cdr3_aa: CASSQGKGGYTF; cdr3_nt: TGTGCCAGCAGCCAAGGCAAGGGTGGCTACACCTTC
v_call: TRBV19; clone_size: .; d_call: .; j_call: TRBJ2-7; cdr3_length: 14; cdr3_aa: CASSIAGGPHEQYF; cdr3_nt: TGTGCCAGTAGTATAGCCGGGGGGCCCCACGAGCAGTACTTC
v_call: TRBV7-9; clone_size: .; d_call: TRBD1; j_call: TRBJ1-2; cdr3_length: 19; cdr3_aa: CASSPHGWYETGDNYGYTF; cdr3_nt: TGTGCCAGCAGCCCACATGGTTGGTACGAGACAGGGGACAACTATGGCTACACCTTC
v_call: TRBV18; clone_size: .; d_call: .; j_call: TRBJ1-2; cdr3_length: 14; cdr3_aa: CASSPGRGYYGYTF; cdr3_nt: TGTGCCAGCTCACCGGGTAGGGGATACTATGGCTACACCTTC
v_call: TRBV6-5; clone_size: .; d_call: TRBD1; j_call: TRBJ1-5; cdr3_length: 13; cdr3_aa: CASSYSSGTGEHF; cdr3_nt: TGTGCCAGCAGTTACTCCTCCGGGACAGGGGAGCATTTT
v_call: TRBV28; clone_size: .; d_call: .; j_call: TRBJ1-2; cdr3_length: 11; cdr3_aa: CASRQWGGYTF; cdr3_nt: TGTGCCAGCAGGCAATGGGGGGGCTACACCTTC
v_call: TRBV11-2; clone_size: .; d_call: .; j_call: TRBJ1-1; cdr3_length: 15; cdr3_aa: CASSLGGWVATEAFF; cdr3_nt: TGTGCCAGCAGCTTAGGGGGGTGGGTGGCGACTGAAGCTTTCTTT
v_call: TRBV14; clone_size: few; d_call: TRBD2; j_call: TRBJ2-7; cdr3_length: 15; cdr3_aa: CASSQDSHPGRGQYF; cdr3_nt: TGTGCCAGCAGCCAAGATTCCCACCCTGGGAGGGGGCAGTACTTC
v_call: TRBV18; clone_size: .; d_call: TRBD1; j_call: TRBJ2-1; cdr3_length: 14; cdr3_aa: CASSPPSGGNEQFF; cdr3_nt: TGTGCCAGCTCACCACCGTCAGGGGGCAATGAGCAGTTCTTC
v_call: TRBV10-2; clone_size: .; d_call: TRBD2; j_call: TRBJ2-2; cdr3_length: 15; cdr3_aa: CASRTSGGPGGELFF; cdr3_nt: TGCGCCAGTCGGACTAGCGGGGGGCCTGGCGGGGAGCTGTTTTTT
v_call: TRBV15; clone_size: .; d_call: TRBD1; j_call: TRBJ1-2; cdr3_length: 15; cdr3_aa: CATSRLRQGLDGYTF; cdr3_nt: TGTGCCACCAGCAGGCTTAGACAGGGGCTCGATGGCTACACCTTC
v_call: TRBV11-2; clone_size: once; d_call: TRBD1; j_call: TRBJ2-5; cdr3_length: 15; cdr3_aa: CASSFGTGFQETQYF; cdr3_nt: TGTGCCAGCAGCTTCGGGACAGGGTTTCAAGAGACCCAGTACTTC
v_call: TRBV7-8; clone_size: .; d_call: .; j_call: TRBJ1-2; cdr3_length: 16; cdr3_aa: CASSLEVNWALYGYTF; cdr3_nt: TGTGCCAGCAGCTTAGAAGTTAACTGGGCCCTCTATGGCTACACCTTC
v_call: TRBV5-4; clone_size: .; d_call: TRBD2; j_call: TRBJ2-1; cdr3_length: 17; cdr3_aa: CASSPPGTSGGDNEQFF; cdr3_nt: TGTGCCAGCAGCCCCCCCGGGACTAGCGGGGGCGACAATGAGCAGTTCTTC
v_call: TRBV7-3; clone_size: .; d_call: .; j_call: TRBJ2-5; cdr3_length: 13; cdr3_aa: CASSLTLHGTQYF; cdr3_nt: TGTGCCAGCAGCTTAACGCTCCACGGGACCCAGTACTTC
v_call: TRBV7-2; clone_size: few; d_call: TRBD2; j_call: TRBJ2-1; cdr3_length: 16; cdr3_aa: CASTHLGTSGYNEQFF; cdr3_nt: TGTGCCAGCACCCACCTGGGGACTAGCGGCTACAATGAGCAGTTCTTC
v_call: TRBV5-4; clone_size: few; d_call: .; j_call: TRBJ1-2; cdr3_length: 16; cdr3_aa: CASSTDVGPGNYGYTF; cdr3_nt: TGTGCCAGCAGTACCGACGTAGGCCCGGGTAACTATGGCTACACCTTC
v_call: TRBV7-8; clone_size: .; d_call: TRBD1; j_call: TRBJ2-5; cdr3_length: 10; cdr3_aa: CATGEETQYF; cdr3_nt: TGTGCGACAGGGGAAGAGACCCAGTACTTC
v_call: TRBV29-1; clone_size: .; d_call: TRBD2; j_call: TRBJ2-2; cdr3_length: 18; cdr3_aa: CSVANPGLAGANTGELFF; cdr3_nt: TGCAGCGTTGCCAACCCGGGACTAGCGGGGGCGAACACCGGGGAGCTGTTTTTT
v_call: TRBV11-1; clone_size: .; d_call: .; j_call: TRBJ2-2; cdr3_length: 15; cdr3_aa: CASRGLLPGAGELFF; cdr3_nt: TGTGCCAGCAGGGGTTTGCTCCCTGGCGCCGGGGAGCTGTTTTTT
v_call: TRBV10-3; clone_size: .; d_call: .; j_call: TRBJ1-2; cdr3_length: 13; cdr3_aa: CAISEGQSYGYTF; cdr3_nt: TGTGCCATCAGTGAGGGACAGAGCTATGGCTACACCTTC
v_call: TRBV4-1; clone_size: .; d_call: TRBD1; j_call: TRBJ1-2; cdr3_length: 16; cdr3_aa: CASSQDLGTGGYGYTF; cdr3_nt: TGCGCCAGCAGCCAAGATCTAGGGACAGGGGGCTATGGCTACACCTTC
v_call: TRBV11-2; clone_size: .; d_call: .; j_call: TRBJ2-5; cdr3_length: 11; cdr3_aa: CASMGQETQYF; cdr3_nt: TGTGCCAGCATGGGCCAAGAGACCCAGTACTTC
v_call: TRBV6-5; clone_size: once; d_call: .; j_call: TRBJ1-2; cdr3_length: 14; cdr3_aa: CASSYSPGGYGYTF; cdr3_nt: TGTGCCAGCAGTTACTCACCAGGTGGCTATGGCTACACCTTC
v_call: TRBV11-3; clone_size: few; d_call: TRBD1; j_call: TRBJ2-7; cdr3_length: 12; cdr3_aa: CASSEDRDEQYF; cdr3_nt: TGTGCCAGCAGCGAGGACAGGGACGAGCAGTACTTC
v_call: TRBV18; clone_size: .; d_call: .; j_call: TRBJ2-2; cdr3_length: 15; cdr3_aa: CASSPRDTPAGELFF; cdr3_nt: TGTGCCAGCTCCCCCCGGGACACCCCCGCCGGGGAGCTGTTTTTT
v_call: TRBV6-5; clone_size: .; d_call: TRBD1; j_call: TRBJ1-5; cdr3_length: 14; cdr3_aa: CASSFRQGYQPQHF; cdr3_nt: TGTGCCAGCAGCTTTAGACAGGGATATCAGCCCCAGCATTTT
v_call: TRBV7-8; clone_size: .; d_call: TRBD1; j_call: TRBJ1-6; cdr3_length: 17; cdr3_aa: CASSPRTGGSYNSPLHF; cdr3_nt: TGTGCCAGCAGCCCCCGGACAGGGGGCTCCTATAATTCACCCCTCCACTTT
v_call: TRBV18; clone_size: .; d_call: .; j_call: TRBJ2-7; cdr3_length: 17; cdr3_aa: CASSPRGEDPGDYEQYF; cdr3_nt: TGTGCCAGCTCACCACGGGGGGAGGACCCCGGAGACTACGAGCAGTACTTC
v_call: TRBV6-2/TRBV6-3; clone_size: .; d_call: .; j_call: TRBJ2-2; cdr3_length: 14; cdr3_aa: CASSPNVGTGELFF; cdr3_nt: TGTGCCAGCAGTCCGAATGTAGGCACCGGGGAGCTGTTTTTT
v_call: TRBV2; clone_size: few; d_call: .; j_call: TRBJ2-7; cdr3_length: 11; cdr3_aa: CASTQGYEQYF; cdr3_nt: TGTGCCAGCACCCAGGGCTACGAGCAGTACTTC
v_call: TRBV6-5; clone_size: .; d_call: TRBD1; j_call: TRBJ1-1; cdr3_length: 16; cdr3_aa: CASSLLGQGGGTEAFF; cdr3_nt: TGTGCCAGCAGTTTGCTAGGACAGGGGGGAGGCACTGAAGCTTTCTTT
v_call: TRBV6-5; clone_size: .; d_call: .; j_call: TRBJ2-7; cdr3_length: 15; cdr3_aa: CASSYSIGQTYEQYF; cdr3_nt: TGTGCCAGCAGTTACTCGATCGGGCAGACCTACGAGCAGTACTTC
v_call: TRBV19; clone_size: .; d_call: .; j_call: TRBJ2-2; cdr3_length: 17; cdr3_aa: CASSPHRVRGSTGELFF; cdr3_nt: TGTGCCAGTAGTCCCCACCGGGTCAGGGGTAGCACCGGGGAGCTGTTTTTT
v_call: TRBV2; clone_size: .; d_call: .; j_call: TRBJ1-2; cdr3_length: 15; cdr3_aa: CASSVVNDGFSGYTF; cdr3_nt: TGTGCCAGCAGTGTAGTGAATGATGGATTTAGTGGCTACACCTTC
v_call: TRBV11-2; clone_size: .; d_call: TRBD1; j_call: TRBJ2-7; cdr3_length: 14; cdr3_aa: CASRGTGGTYEQYF; cdr3_nt: TGTGCCAGCAGGGGGACAGGGGGGACGTACGAGCAGTACTTC
v_call: TRBV3-1/TRBV3-2; clone_size: .; d_call: .; j_call: TRBJ1-1; cdr3_length: 15; cdr3_aa: CASRGSGGWDTEAFF; cdr3_nt: TGTGCCAGCAGGGGATCGGGGGGCTGGGACACTGAAGCTTTCTTT
v_call: TRBV3-1/TRBV3-2; clone_size: few; d_call: .; j_call: TRBJ1-2; cdr3_length: 12; cdr3_aa: CASSQGRFGYTF; cdr3_nt: TGTGCCAGCAGCCAAGGACGTTTTGGCTACACCTTC
v_call: TRBV2; clone_size: .; d_call: .; j_call: TRBJ2-3; cdr3_length: 16; cdr3_aa: CASSNKAGGGADTQYF; cdr3_nt: TGTGCCAGCAGCAATAAGGCGGGTGGTGGTGCAGATACGCAGTATTTT
v_call: TRBV7-9; clone_size: .; d_call: TRBD1; j_call: TRBJ2-2; cdr3_length: 14; cdr3_aa: CASSPSTGPGELFF; cdr3_nt: TGTGCCAGCAGCCCGTCGACAGGGCCCGGGGAGCTGTTTTTT
v_call: TRBV7-9; clone_size: .; d_call: .; j_call: TRBJ1-5; cdr3_length: 14; cdr3_aa: CASSLNGAHQPQHF; cdr3_nt: TGTGCCAGCAGCTTAAACGGGGCTCATCAGCCCCAGCATTTT